This T cell receptor beta chain is from a study of shared clonotypes between healthy human individuals. V was shortened by 6 bases and J by 8 bases, with 26 bases between the two germline ends. The CDR3 runs 17 residues. Germline V gives CDR1 SNHLY, CDR2 FYNNEI. Using immunoSEQ multiplex PCR, the repertoire was profiled, and TCRdb retains in-frame clones only, with some absent. The data hold over 1.5 million clones, with approximately 98% observed a single time. Material: naive CD4+ T cells sorted from blood. Subset: CD45RA+ positively selected. This TCR was recovered from a man aged 25 to 40 in good health. The V call is TRBV2, the J call TRBJ2-1, with D perhaps being TRBD1 or TRBD2 (6 bases each). The chain's CDR3 is CASSPGGRQVGAYEQFF. The CDR3 DNA reads as TGTGCCAGCAGCCCCGGGGGCCGACAAGTTGGGGCCTATGAGCAGTTCTTC.